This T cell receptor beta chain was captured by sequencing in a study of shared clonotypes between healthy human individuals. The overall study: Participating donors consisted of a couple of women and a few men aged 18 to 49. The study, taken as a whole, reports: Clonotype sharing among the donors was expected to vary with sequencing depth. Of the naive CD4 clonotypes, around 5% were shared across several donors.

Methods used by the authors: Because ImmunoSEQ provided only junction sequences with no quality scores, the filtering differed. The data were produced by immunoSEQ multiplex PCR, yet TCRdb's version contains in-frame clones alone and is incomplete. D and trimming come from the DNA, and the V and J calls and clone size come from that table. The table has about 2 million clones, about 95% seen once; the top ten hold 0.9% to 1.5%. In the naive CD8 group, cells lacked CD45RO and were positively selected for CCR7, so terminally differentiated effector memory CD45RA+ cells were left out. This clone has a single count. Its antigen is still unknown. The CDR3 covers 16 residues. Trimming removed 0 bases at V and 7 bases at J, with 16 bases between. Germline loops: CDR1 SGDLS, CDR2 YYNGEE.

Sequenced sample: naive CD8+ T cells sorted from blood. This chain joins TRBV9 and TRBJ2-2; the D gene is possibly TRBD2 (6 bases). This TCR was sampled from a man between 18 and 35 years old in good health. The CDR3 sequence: CASSVGPEGRSGELFF. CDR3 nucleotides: TGTGCCAGCAGCGTAGGGCCGGAGGGCCGGAGCGGGGAGCTGTTTTTT.